This T cell receptor beta chain originates from a study of shared clonotypes between healthy human individuals. Deep-level settings were used for running the assay. The repertoire was sequenced with immunoSEQ multiplex PCR; TCRdb's copy has only in-frame clones and lacks some. The top ten hold 0.39% of the sample, which has 2.3 million or so clones, more than 85% seen once. The CDR3 spans 14 residues. V was trimmed by 5 bases and J by 6 bases, leaving 17 bases between them. Germline loops: CDR1 SGHTA, CDR2 FQGNSA. This clone was detected once. This rearrangement joins TRBV7-2 to TRBJ2-7; D may be TRBD2 (6 bases). The receptor was isolated from a man between 18 and 29 years old in good health. Some clones in this sample may be carry-over from other donors' samples. The specimen was naive CD4+ T cells from PBMCs. Regarding subset: CD45RA+ positively selected. CDR3 protein: CASSLVTGTPEQYF. CDR3 nucleotide sequence: TGTGCCAGCAGCCTTGTGACCGGGACTCCCGAGCAGTACTTC. Full variable domain (rest looked up from reference TRBV7-2 and TRBJ2-7): GAGVSQSPSNKVTEKGKDVELRCDPISGHTALYWYRQSLGQGLEFLIYFQGNSAPDKSGLPSDRFSAERTGGSVSTLTIQRTQQEDSAVYLCASSLVTGTPEQYFGPGTRLTVT.